This T cell receptor beta chain was captured in a study of T-cell memory formation after mild COVID-19. Looking at the study overall: Most TCR clusters belonged to a single donor.

This CDR3 contains 14 residues. V shed 2 bases and J 10 bases; nucleotides not matched to a gene: 11. From germline, CDR1 is DFQATT and CDR2 SNEGSKA (reference sequence). This clonotype has at least ten counts. What it binds is not known. A 5'RACE reaction primed in the constant segment made cDNA libraries of TCR alpha and TCR beta, and these carried sample barcodes and UMIs. TCRdb re-called the 5' RACE reads through MiXCR, storing one row per CDR3 protein. The data show tens of thousands of distinct CDR3 sequences, around 10% seen once. The study's findings and limits: In second-wave clones peaking day 37, SARS-CoV-2 specificity remained unconfirmed. Some responding clones appeared in pre-infection memory, suggesting cross-reactive memory joined.

This clonotype originated in a man aged 18 to 29 who had mild COVID-19 (a few samples of this study predate the infection). Cell type and time point are not known. The sample taken for sequencing was PBMCs or a T cell subset sorted from them (not recorded which). The rearrangement links TRBV20-1 to TRBJ2-1, with 7 bases lining up with TRBD2. The CDR3 coding sequence is TGCAGTGCTAGATCTGGAATGGGAGGGGTCGAGCAGTTCTTC. Translated, it gives CSARSGMGGVEQFF.